The following is a TCR beta chain sequence with its context. The antigen it recognizes is unknown. No much larger clone exists at a distance of one base, and base qualities are not known. This sample was included in a study of post-analysis software for immune sequencing data (dated by TCRdb to between 2015 and 2016). About the study as a whole: Disease courses on record covered relapsing-remitting, secondary progressive and progressive-relapsing multiple sclerosis, though some patients had no subtype annotation. The multiple sclerosis patient repertoires were compared with 11 previously published healthy control repertoires from donors aged about 6 to 26 years. A subset of samples was prepared in parallel using single-end sample barcoding, then pooled and co-amplified after Illumina adapter ligation. General study outcomes and caveats: The multiple sclerosis patient group was slightly younger than the control group. Direct clustering with F measure revealed strong co-clustering of samples prepared in the same batch, which led to a batch-effect correction. Significantly higher frequencies in patients than in controls were found for roughly 5 TRBV segments, including TRBV5-6, TRBV5-1 and TRBV20-1. Multiple sclerosis patients had significantly lower normalized Chao1 diversity than controls, a result that suggests substantial peripheral T-cell clonal expansion.

The germline V gene supplies CDR1 SGHRS and CDR2 YFSETQ. V gives up 5 bases and J gives up 8 bases, and the segment between their germline ends measures 11 bases. The CDR3 holds 12 amino acids from the cysteine to the phenylalanine. The read is trimmed to its CDR3 DNA, 36 bases read in frame from base 1. The library was produced with PCR. The listed sequencing device is Illumina HiSeq 2500. To reduce PCR and sequencing biases, unique molecular identifiers were built into the TCR beta cDNA libraries. Some 500,000 cDNA molecules were obtained per 1 to 10 million input T cells, so each molecule approximated one T cell. The patient libraries were prepared and sequenced with the same protocol used for the earlier healthy control dataset. Within a given batch, samples were prepared together, multiplexed and sequenced on the same HiSeq lane. The paper's data handling went like this. Raw barcoded reads were processed with MIGEC, discarding single-read molecular identifier groups before consensus assembly and CDR3 extraction. Clonotype tables were post-analysed with VDJtools, and diversity was normalized by down-sampling all datasets to the smallest sample size. Repertoire overlap clustering matched CDR3 amino acid but not nucleotide sequences to correct batch-related cross-sample contamination. The public reads were reanalyzed by TCRdb: fastp trimming at Q25, MiXCR alignment, in-frame beta chains only. Rows matching on CDR3 protein sequence are summarized as one entry with the most common DNA and genes. TCRdb's processing, not the authors' own work, is the source of the V and J calls. The table for this sample lists 750,000 to 950,000 distinct CDR3 sequences; just over 45% of them were counted only once. The top ten clonotypes cover 4.9% of the sample.

To demonstrate the VDJtools post-analysis software, the study profiled TCR beta repertoires from the peripheral blood of about 13 young patients with multiple sclerosis. The multiple sclerosis patients were children and adolescents between roughly 6 and 17 years of age. This clonotype originated in a girl aged 5 to 17 with multiple sclerosis. The sequencing input was blood. The rearrangement combines TRBV5-1 with TRBJ2-1; too little of a D gene remains to name it. The DNA sequence is TGCGCCAGCAGTAGGCCCCACGATGAGCAGTTCTTC. Its protein reads: CASSRPHDEQFF. Reference TRBV5-1 and TRBJ2-1 proteins supply the regions before and after the CDR3; the full variable domain is: KAGVTQTPRYLIKTRGQQVTLSCSPISGHRSVSWYQQTPGQGLQFLFEYFSETQRNKGNFPGRFSGRQFSNSRSEMNVSTLELGDSALYLCASSRPHDEQFFGPGTRLTVL.